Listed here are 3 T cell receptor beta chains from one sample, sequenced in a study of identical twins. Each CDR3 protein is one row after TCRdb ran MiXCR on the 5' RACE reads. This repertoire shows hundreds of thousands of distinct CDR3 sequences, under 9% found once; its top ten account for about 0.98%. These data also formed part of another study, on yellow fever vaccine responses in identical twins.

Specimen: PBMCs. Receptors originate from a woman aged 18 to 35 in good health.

The CDR3 here is CASSLAVRGEQYF. Written as DNA, the CDR3 is TGTGCCAGCAGCTTAGCGGTCCGGGGAGAGCAGTACTTC. The chain links TRBV7-2 to TRBJ2-7; TRBD2 is a possible D gene (5 bases). This CDR3 has 13 residues. The germline CDR1 and CDR2 sequences are SGHTA and FQGNSA. Trimming took 0 bases from V and 7 from J, leaving 10 bases between them.

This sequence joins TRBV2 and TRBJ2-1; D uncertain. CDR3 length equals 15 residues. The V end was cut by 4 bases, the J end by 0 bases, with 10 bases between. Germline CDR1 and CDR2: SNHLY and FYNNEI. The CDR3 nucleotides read TGTGCCAGCAGTGTAGAGCTCAGCTCCTACAATGAGCAGTTCTTC. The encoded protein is CASSVELSSYNEQFF.

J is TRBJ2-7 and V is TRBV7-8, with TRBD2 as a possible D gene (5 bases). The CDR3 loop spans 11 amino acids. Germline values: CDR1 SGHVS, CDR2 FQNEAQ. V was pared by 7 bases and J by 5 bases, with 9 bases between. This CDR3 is CASTVGNEQYF. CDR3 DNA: TGTGCCAGCACCGTCGGGAACGAGCAGTACTTC.